The 14 T cell receptor beta chains below come from one sample, sequenced in a study of cytomegalovirus exposure and HLA in healthy donors. The PCR ran on 60 Vbeta and 13 Jbeta primers. TCRdb's copy holds only in-frame clones and misses some; the assay was immunoSEQ multiplex PCR. This sample has under 150,000 clones, with roughly four fifths found just once. The sequenced sample was PBMCs. The receptor source for this set is a boy aged 5-17 years in good health and CMV-seronegative.

V and J are TRBV19 and TRBJ1-5; the match to TRBD1 covers 7 bases. The germline CDR1 and CDR2 sequences are LNHDA and SQIVND (reference sequence). V shed 3 bases and J 7 bases; nucleotides not matched to a gene: 9. The CDR3 is made up of 15 amino acids. The chain's CDR3 is CASSIEDRASQPQHF. The CDR3 DNA reads as TGTGCCAGTAGTATCGAAGACAGGGCATCCCAGCCCCAGCATTTT.

The DNA for the CDR3 is TGTGCCTTACAGGGTGTGAGTGGTTCTAACTATGGCTACACCTTC. Its translation is CALQGVSGSNYGYTF. V is TRBV30 and J is TRBJ1-2; D is perhaps TRBD1 (6 bases). CDR3 length: 15 amino acids. Germline CDR1 and CDR2: GTSNPN and SVGIG (reference sequence). V was clipped by 7 bases and J by 0 bases, with 18 bases between them.

This clone was seen a single time. The chain combines TRBV4-1 with TRBJ2-2; 7 bases line up with TRBD2. This CDR3 comprises 18 residues. Trimming at V came to 5 bases and at J to 0 bases, leaving 12 bases not matched to a gene. Germline assignment: CDR1 MGHRA and CDR2 YSYEKL. This CDR3 is CASSTRLKRGANTGELFF. CDR3 nucleotide sequence: TGCGCCAGCAGCACAAGGCTGAAGCGGGGCGCGAACACCGGGGAGCTGTTTTTT.

The J gene is TRBJ2-1, the V gene TRBV4-1, with D possibly TRBD2 on 6 matching bases. V gave up 5 bases and J gave up 9 bases, with 20 bases separating them. The CDR3 loop spans 15 amino acids. CDR1 is MGHRA and CDR2 is YSYEKL in the germline V gene. The CDR3 here is CASSYRDFPRSEQFF. The CDR3 DNA is TGCGCCAGCAGCTACCGGGACTTTCCCCGTTCTGAGCAGTTCTTC.

This chain connects TRBV27 to TRBJ2-3; D gene unclear. Germline V gene lookup returns CDR1 MNHEY and CDR2 SMNVEV (reference sequence). The CDR3 extends over 13 amino acids. V shed 3 bases and J shed 4 bases, with 8 bases lying between them. CDR3 coding DNA: TGTGCCAGCAGTTTCAGGTTTTCAGATACGCAGTATTTT. This sequence encodes CASSFRFSDTQYF.

The chain has TRBV11-3 and TRBJ1-1; 7 bases are a match to TRBD1. Germline CDR1 reads SGHNT; CDR2 reads YENEEA. This CDR3 has 15 amino acids. Unmatched junction bases numbered 5, after V lost 4 bases and J lost 0 bases. CDR3 region: CASSSRQGLNTEAFF. The CDR3 DNA is TGTGCCAGCAGCTCCAGACAGGGATTGAACACTGAAGCTTTCTTT.

The V and J genes are TRBV27 and TRBJ2-7; D may be TRBD2 (6 bases). The germline gives CDR1 MNHEY, CDR2 SMNVEV (reference sequence). The CDR3 covers 16 residues. The germline V and J ends were trimmed by 5 bases and 3 bases, with 20 bases remaining between them. CDR3 amino acids: CASSHIGPGDIYEQYF. In nucleotides, the CDR3 is TGTGCCAGCAGTCATATCGGGCCGGGAGACATCTACGAGCAGTACTTC.

The chain carries TRBV7-8 and TRBJ1-5, with TRBD1 identical over 10 bases. This CDR3 is 17 amino acids long. In germline, CDR1 is SGHVS, CDR2 FQNEAQ. The V gene end was trimmed by 5 bases and the J gene end by 3 bases; junction bases not matched to a gene: 10. DNA of the CDR3: TGTGCCAGCAGCCTGGGACAGGGGAGTCGCGTCAATCAGCCCCAGCATTTT. It is translated as CASSLGQGSRVNQPQHF.

In this sample, this clone turned up a few times. CDR3 nucleotides: TGTGCCAGCAGCTTAGCCGGGATTAGATCCACAGATACGCAGTATTTT. Its translation is CASSLAGIRSTDTQYF. The V gene is TRBV7-9, the J gene TRBJ2-3; D perhaps matches TRBD2 (5 bases). V was shortened by 0 bases and J by 2 bases, with 12 bases between the two germline ends. The CDR3 sequence is 16 residues long. CDR1 and CDR2 (germline): SEHNR, FQNEAQ (reference sequence).

The chain recombines TRBV5-5 with TRBJ2-2; D is possibly TRBD2 (6 bases). The germline V and J ends were trimmed by 0 bases and 3 bases, with 12 bases remaining between them. CDR1 and CDR2 from the germline V gene are SGHKS and YYEKEE (reference sequence). This CDR3 is 16 amino acids long. This chain's CDR3 is CASSLGRAGYTGELFF. CDR3 sequence (DNA): TGTGCCAGCAGCTTGGGGAGGGCAGGCTACACCGGGGAGCTGTTTTTT.

The chain is built from TRBV6-1 and TRBJ2-5; 11 bases fit TRBD1. The CDR3 contains 14 residues. CDR1 and CDR2 (germline): MNHNS, SASEGT. After removal of 6 bases from V and 5 bases from J, the junction contained 5 bases not matched to a gene. The CDR3 nucleotides read TGTGCCAGCAGAAGGGACAGGGGGGTCGAGACCCAGTACTTC. As protein: CASRRDRGVETQYF.

The V call is TRBV7-7, the J call TRBJ2-5; TRBD2 aligns across 8 bases. Trimming removed 5 bases from V and 5 bases from J; junction bases left unmatched: 10. The CDR3 spans 15 residues. The germline V gene encodes CDR1 SSHAT and CDR2 FNYEAQ (reference sequence). Here the CDR3 reads CASSPPGTSGETQYF. The CDR3 DNA sequence: TGTGCCAGCAGCCCACCCGGGACTAGTGGTGAGACCCAGTACTTC.

The rearrangement links TRBV2 to TRBJ2-1, with 13 bases matching TRBD2. CDR1 is SNHLY, CDR2 FYNNEI, per germline. CDR3 length: 23 amino acids. The junction had 17 bases not matched to a gene; V was cut back by 0 bases and J by 0 bases. In DNA form, the CDR3 reads TGTGCCAGCAGTGAAGCGAGGTCAGGTACTAGCGGGAGGGCTTCCAGCTCCTACAATGAGCAGTTCTTC. Translation gives CASSEARSGTSGRASSSYNEQFF.

The rearrangement joins TRBV4-2 to TRBJ2-7; D is ambiguous. Germline V gives CDR1 LGHNA, CDR2 YNFKEQ. Trimming removed 5 bases at V and 1 base at J, with 12 bases between. The CDR3 has 14 residues. The CDR3 is CASSSRVDSYEQYF. CDR3 DNA sequence: TGTGCCAGCAGCTCACGCGTTGATTCCTACGAGCAGTACTTC.